This T cell receptor beta chain appears in the sequencing data of a study of blood T cell repertoires in COVID-19. About the research overall: Material from acute and convalescent COVID-19 was sourced from the United States, Italy and Spain. The analysed material was cDNA or gDNA that came from T cells, B-cell-depleted T cells, or PBMCs.

The V end lost 4 bases, the J end lost 4 bases, and 16 bases lay between the germline ends. Germline V gene sequence: CDR1 LNHDA, CDR2 SQIVND (reference sequence). The CDR3 covers 15 residues. How the authors handled the data: Amplification from reference gene primers served as the basis for estimated nucleated cell counts. The data were produced by immunoSEQ multiplex PCR, yet TCRdb's version contains in-frame clones alone and is incomplete. V and J calls and clone size are copied from that table; D and trimming were computed from the DNA. The sample lists approximately 210,000 clones, 80% to 90% occurring once.

This chain links TRBV19 with TRBJ1-2, with D perhaps matching TRBD1 (5 bases). The specimen sequenced was peripheral blood. The clonotype was recovered from a woman aged 80 or over with COVID-19, enrolled during active disease. CDR3 sequence reads: CASSREGENLYGYTF. The CDR3 bases are TGTGCCAGTAGTAGGGAAGGGGAAAATCTCTATGGCTACACCTTC.